The sequence of this T cell receptor beta chain was determined in a study of regulatory and conventional T cells in RAG deficiency. Genomic DNA came from blood regulatory T cells gated CD4+ CD25-high CD127-low. The V and J ends lost 5 bases and 6 bases respectively, with 19 bases between them. Germline values: CDR1 SEHNR, CDR2 FQNEAQ (reference sequence). This CDR3 region has 16 residues. Using immunoSEQ multiplex PCR, the repertoire was profiled, and TCRdb retains in-frame clones only, with some absent. The data contain about 28,000 clones, about nine tenths of them seen just once; the ten biggest clones take up roughly 0.74%. The sample was also linked to a second study, of regulatory T cells. This second study notes: The PCR used 52 TRBV and 13 TRBJ primers.

The sample comprised Tregs sorted from blood. The chain is built from TRBV7-9 and TRBJ1-4, with D possibly matching TRBD1 (6 bases). This TCR came from a human donor in good health. The CDR3 loop reads CASSLPRGLAHEKLFF. Written as DNA, the CDR3 is TGTGCCAGCAGCCTCCCACGGGGGCTAGCCCATGAAAAACTGTTTTTT. Full variable domain (remainder filled in from reference TRBV7-9 and TRBJ1-4): DTGVSQNPRHKITKRGQNVTFRCDPISEHNRLYWYRQTLGQGPEFLTYFQNEAQLEKSRLLSDRFSAERPKGSFSTLEIQRTEQGDSAMYLCASSLPRGLAHEKLFFGSGTQLSVL.